This passage covers 18 T cell receptor beta chains from one sample sequenced in a study of T cell responses to AZD1222 COVID-19 vaccine. TCRdb's table, derived via immunoSEQ multiplex PCR, lists solely in-frame clones and lacks some. Among about 150,000 clones listed, about 90% were seen once. Sequencing used peripheral blood, obtained 28 days after the second AZD1222 dose. These receptors were taken from an adult who received the AZD1222 COVID-19 vaccine.

The table lists this clone with a few counts. This sequence joins TRBV28 and TRBJ1-2, with 7 bases lining up with TRBD1. Trimming took 7 bases from V and 8 from J; bases not matched to a gene: 10. This CDR3 contains 13 residues. Germline CDR1 is MDHEN and CDR2 is SYDVKM. The DNA for the CDR3 is TGTGCCAGCACCCCAGGGGGGTATGGGGGCTACACCTTC. Its protein is CASTPGGYGGYTF.

The genes are TRBV28 and TRBJ2-7, with D uncertain. CDR1 MDHEN and CDR2 SYDVKM come from the germline V gene. Trimming took 5 bases from V and 6 from J, leaving 11 bases between them. This CDR3 has 12 amino acids. The CDR3 loop reads CASSPPGLEQYF. DNA of the CDR3: TGTGCCAGCAGTCCCCCTGGGCTCGAGCAGTACTTC.

The rearrangement joins TRBV2 to TRBJ2-2; D not resolved. Per germline, CDR1 SNHLY and CDR2 FYNNEI. The CDR3 has 13 residues. V lost 8 bases to trimming and J lost 6 bases, with 13 bases between them. This CDR3 reads CASGPAFAGELFF. DNA for the CDR3: TGTGCCAGCGGGCCGGCCTTCGCCGGGGAGCTGTTTTTT.

The chain is built from TRBV27 and TRBJ2-1; TRBD1 aligns across 10 bases. J lost 9 bases, V lost 5 bases, and 7 bases had no gene match. The V gene's germline CDR1 is MNHEY and CDR2 SMNVEV (reference sequence). The CDR3 consists of 14 residues. CDR3 sequence: CASSLGTGVTEQFF. The CDR3 DNA follows: TGTGCCAGCAGTCTGGGGACAGGGGTCACTGAGCAGTTCTTC.

This chain uses TRBV7-8 with TRBJ1-1; no definite D call. V lost 6 bases to trimming and J lost 1 base, with 15 bases between them. The CDR3 spans 15 residues. Germline V CDR1 and CDR2: SGHVS, FQNEAQ. DNA of the CDR3: TGTGCCAGCAGGGAATTTGTCCGGGGGAACACTGAAGCTTTCTTT. It translates to CASREFVRGNTEAFF.

The V gene is TRBV6-5, the J gene TRBJ2-7; D not certain. The length of the CDR3 is 12 residues. Germline V gives CDR1 MNHEY, CDR2 SVGAGI. V lost 6 bases, J lost 2 bases, and 8 bases lay in between. CDR3 DNA sequence: TGTGCCAGCAGCAACAGAGCCTACGAGCAGTACTTC. Protein product: CASSNRAYEQYF.

V and J are TRBV10-1 and TRBJ2-3, with D uncertain. Trimming took 2 bases from V and 7 from J, leaving 10 bases between them. The germline gives CDR1 WNHNN, CDR2 SYGVQD (reference sequence). CDR3 size: 13 residues. The CDR3 sequence is CASSETGMHTQYF. In DNA, the CDR3 is TGCGCCAGCAGTGAGACTGGAATGCATACGCAGTATTTT.

The CDR3 DNA follows: TGTGCCAGTAGTACCAGCATCTCGAGCTCTGGAAACACCATATATTTT. Protein sequence: CASSTSISSSGNTIYF. J is TRBJ1-3 and V is TRBV19; D gene uncertain. V was pared by 4 bases and J by 0 bases, with 13 bases between. The germline V gene has CDR1 LNHDA and CDR2 SQIVND (reference sequence). CDR3 size: 16 residues.

The chain recombines TRBV5-6 with TRBJ1-1, with 7 bases matching TRBD1. This CDR3 is 14 amino acids long. Germline CDR1 and CDR2: SGHDT and YYEEEE. V gave up 3 bases and J gave up 0 bases; unmatched junction bases: 2. The CDR3 region is CASSYRGVNTEAFF. In DNA form, the CDR3 reads TGTGCCAGCAGCTACAGGGGCGTGAACACTGAAGCTTTCTTT.

This sequence joins TRBV7-9 and TRBJ2-3; 14 positions match TRBD2. This CDR3 spans 18 amino acids. Germline V gene sequence: CDR1 SEHNR, CDR2 FQNEAQ (reference sequence). V gave up 5 bases and J gave up 2 bases; unmatched junction bases: 9. CDR3 DNA sequence: TGTGCCAGCAGCCCGACTAGCGGGGGGGCCAGTGCCACAGATACGCAGTATTTT. This encodes CASSPTSGGASATDTQYF.

The chain couples TRBV7-9 to TRBJ2-3; maybe TRBD2 (5 bases). The germline gives CDR1 SEHNR, CDR2 FQNEAQ (reference sequence). The V and J ends lost 5 bases and 3 bases respectively, with 24 bases between them. CDR3 length: 18 residues. The CDR3 spells CASSPTKRFRPSTDTQYF. The CDR3, as DNA: TGTGCCAGCAGCCCCACTAAGCGGTTCCGCCCCTCGACAGATACGCAGTATTTT.

This chain uses TRBV11-3 with TRBJ1-1; 7 positions match TRBD1. Losses at the gene ends were 5 bases for V and 3 bases for J; bases not matched to a gene: 9. The CDR3 loop spans 15 amino acids. Germline V gene sequence: CDR1 SGHNT, CDR2 YENEEA. The CDR3 sequence is CASSERAGGYTEAFF. CDR3 coding DNA: TGTGCCAGCAGCGAGCGGGCAGGGGGGTACACTGAAGCTTTCTTT.

V gene TRBV6-5 combines with J gene TRBJ2-7; no firm D call. From germline, CDR1 is MNHEY and CDR2 SVGAGI. Trimming took 6 bases from V and 0 from J, leaving 12 bases between them. The CDR3 loop spans 14 amino acids. In DNA form, the CDR3 reads TGTGCCAGCAGGCCCCTCAGGAGCTCCTACGAGCAGTACTTC. It codes for CASRPLRSSYEQYF.

J is TRBJ1-5 and V is TRBV12-5; the match to TRBD1 covers 8 bases. Losses at the gene ends were 4 bases for V and 7 bases for J; bases not matched to a gene: 3. Per the germline V gene, CDR1 is LGHNT and CDR2 is FRNRAP. The CDR3 extends over 13 amino acids. The CDR3 loop is CASGSSGGQPQHF. In nucleotides, the CDR3 is TGTGCTAGTGGTTCCTCAGGGGGCCAGCCCCAGCATTTT.

The chain is built from TRBV5-1 and TRBJ2-7; possibly TRBD1 for D (6 bases). The CDR3 extends over 15 amino acids. From germline, CDR1 is SGHRS and CDR2 YFSETQ. V was clipped by 4 bases and J by 5 bases, with 19 bases between them. The CDR3 is CASSPRGQGSDEQYF. As DNA, the CDR3 is TGCGCCAGCAGCCCGCGTGGCCAGGGGTCGGACGAGCAGTACTTC.

This clone ranks as medium-sized. The chain recombines TRBV21-1 with TRBJ2-3; TRBD2, the D gene given by the table, was not confirmed from the DNA. TRBV21-1 is a pseudogene locus. The CDR3 consists of 19 residues. In nucleotides, the CDR3 is TGTGCCAGCAGCTCCCGGGGACTAGCGGGAGGTTCTATGACAGATACGCAGTATTTT. Its translation is CASSSRGLAGGSMTDTQYF.

The V and J genes are TRBV7-9 and TRBJ2-4; D is possibly TRBD2 (6 bases). The CDR3 totals 18 residues. V gave up 5 bases and J gave up 0 bases, with 20 bases separating them. Germline values: CDR1 SEHNR, CDR2 FQNEAQ (reference sequence). DNA of the CDR3: TGTGCCAGCAGCCCTCCCGGCAGCGGGCCCTTAGCCAAAAACATTCAGTACTTC. Protein product: CASSPPGSGPLAKNIQYF.

This sequence joins TRBV14 and TRBJ1-2; perhaps TRBD1 as D (5 bases). The germline V and J ends were trimmed by 5 bases and 2 bases, with 12 bases remaining between them. The CDR3 has 14 residues. The V gene's germline CDR1 is SGHDN and CDR2 FVKESK. The CDR3 region has the DNA TGTGCCAGCAGCGCCAGGGTGGAGAACTATGGCTACACCTTC. Translated: CASSARVENYGYTF. Combining the CDR3 with reference TRBV14 and TRBJ1-2 gives the whole variable domain EAGVTQFPSHSVIEKGQTVTLRCDPISGHDNLYWYRRVMGKEIKFLLHFVKESKQDESGMPNNRFLAERTGGTYSTLKVQPAELEDSGVYFCASSARVENYGYTFGSGTRLTVV.